This TCR beta chain was sequenced during a study of shared clonotypes between healthy human individuals. Findings of the study overall: Naive subsets, compared against memory subsets, generally had larger estimated richness values. Sequencing depth was expected to affect clonotype sharing among donors. Lower generation probabilities were found for non-shared clonotypes than for those shared by all four donors.

The length of the CDR3 is 11 residues. Germline loops: CDR1 MNHEY, CDR2 SVGAGI. Trimming left V 2 bases short and J 4 bases short, with 3 bases between. Comment on this clone: Its antigen is unknown. This sample includes further DNA sequences coding for the same CDR3.

Method: immunoSEQ multiplex PCR; TCRdb's copy keeps in-frame clones and lacks some. Of hundreds of thousands of clones detected, almost 97% appear once; the ten largest clones hold about 0.054%. Sequenced: naive CD4+ T cells sorted from blood. Regarding subset: CD45RA+ positively selected. The sequence came from a woman aged 25 to 39 in good health. V and J are TRBV6-5 and TRBJ2-7, with D uncertain. CDR3 in amino acids: CASSYLYEQYF. CDR3 nucleotide sequence: TGTGCCAGCAGTTACCTTTACGAGCAGTACTTC.